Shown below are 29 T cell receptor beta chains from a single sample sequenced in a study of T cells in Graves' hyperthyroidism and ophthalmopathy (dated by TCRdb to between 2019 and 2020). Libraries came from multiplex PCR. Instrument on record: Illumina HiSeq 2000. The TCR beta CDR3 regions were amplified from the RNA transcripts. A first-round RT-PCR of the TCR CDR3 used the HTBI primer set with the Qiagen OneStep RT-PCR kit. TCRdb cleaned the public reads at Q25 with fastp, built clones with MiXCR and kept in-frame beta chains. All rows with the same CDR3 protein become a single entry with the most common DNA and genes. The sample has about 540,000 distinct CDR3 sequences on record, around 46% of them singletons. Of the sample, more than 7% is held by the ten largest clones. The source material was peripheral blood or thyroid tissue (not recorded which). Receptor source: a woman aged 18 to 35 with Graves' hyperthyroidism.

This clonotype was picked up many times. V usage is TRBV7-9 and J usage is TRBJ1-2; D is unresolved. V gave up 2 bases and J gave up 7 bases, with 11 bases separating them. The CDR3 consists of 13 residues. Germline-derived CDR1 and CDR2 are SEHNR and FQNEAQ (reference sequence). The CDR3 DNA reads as TGTGCCAGCAGCTTATTTGGAAAGGGTGGCTACACCTTC. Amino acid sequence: CASSLFGKGGYTF.

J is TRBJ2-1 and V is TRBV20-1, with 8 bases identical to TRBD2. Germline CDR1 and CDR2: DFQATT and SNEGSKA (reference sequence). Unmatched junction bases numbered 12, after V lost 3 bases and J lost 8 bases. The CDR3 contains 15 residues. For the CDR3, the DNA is TGCAGTGCTAGTGTCGGCGGGAGGCTGGCGGATGAGCAGTTCTTC. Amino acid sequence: CSASVGGRLADEQFF.

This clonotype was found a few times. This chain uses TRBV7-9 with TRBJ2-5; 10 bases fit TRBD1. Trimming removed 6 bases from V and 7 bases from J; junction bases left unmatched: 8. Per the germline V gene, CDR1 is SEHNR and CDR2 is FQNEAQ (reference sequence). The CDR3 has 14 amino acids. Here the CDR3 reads CASSPGRDRGTQYF. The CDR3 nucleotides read TGTGCCAGCAGTCCAGGCCGGGACAGGGGGACCCAGTACTTC. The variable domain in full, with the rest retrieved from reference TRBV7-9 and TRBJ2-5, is DTGVSQNPRHKITKRGQNVTFRCDPISEHNRLYWYRQTLGQGPEFLTYFQNEAQLEKSRLLSDRFSAERPKGSFSTLEIQRTEQGDSAMYLCASSPGRDRGTQYFGPGTRLLVL.

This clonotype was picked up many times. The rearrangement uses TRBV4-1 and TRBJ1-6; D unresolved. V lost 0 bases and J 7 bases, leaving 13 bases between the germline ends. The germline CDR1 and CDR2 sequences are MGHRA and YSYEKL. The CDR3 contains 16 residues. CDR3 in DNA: TGCGCCAGCAGCCAAGAATCACCAGCTAGGAATTCACCCCTCCACTTT. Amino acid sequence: CASSQESPARNSPLHF.

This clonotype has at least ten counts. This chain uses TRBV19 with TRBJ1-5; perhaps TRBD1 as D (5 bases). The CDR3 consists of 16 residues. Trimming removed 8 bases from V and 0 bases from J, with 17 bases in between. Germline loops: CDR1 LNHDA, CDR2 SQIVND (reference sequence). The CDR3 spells CASSGGGSFSNQPQHF. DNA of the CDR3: TGTGCCAGTTCTGGGGGGGGAAGTTTTAGCAATCAGCCCCAGCATTTT.

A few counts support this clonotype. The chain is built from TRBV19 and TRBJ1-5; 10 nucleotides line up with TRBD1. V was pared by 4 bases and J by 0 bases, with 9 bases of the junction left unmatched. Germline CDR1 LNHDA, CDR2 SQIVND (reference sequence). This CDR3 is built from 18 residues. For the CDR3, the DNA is TGTGCCAGTAGTAGAACGGACAGGGGGGGATATAGCAATCAGCCCCAGCATTTT. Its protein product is CASSRTDRGGYSNQPQHF.

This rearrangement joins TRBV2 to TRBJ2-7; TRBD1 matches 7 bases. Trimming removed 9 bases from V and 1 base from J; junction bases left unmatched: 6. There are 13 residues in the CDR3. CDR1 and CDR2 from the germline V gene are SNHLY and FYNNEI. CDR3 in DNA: TGTGCCAGTAAGGCGACAGGGTCCTACGAGCAGTACTTC. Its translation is CASKATGSYEQYF.

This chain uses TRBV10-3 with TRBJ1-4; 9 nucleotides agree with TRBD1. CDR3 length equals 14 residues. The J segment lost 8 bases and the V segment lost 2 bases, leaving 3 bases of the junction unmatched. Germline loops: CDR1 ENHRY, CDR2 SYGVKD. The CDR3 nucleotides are TGTGCCATCAGTGAGGACAGGGGGGAAGAAAAACTGTTTTTT. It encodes CAISEDRGEEKLFF.

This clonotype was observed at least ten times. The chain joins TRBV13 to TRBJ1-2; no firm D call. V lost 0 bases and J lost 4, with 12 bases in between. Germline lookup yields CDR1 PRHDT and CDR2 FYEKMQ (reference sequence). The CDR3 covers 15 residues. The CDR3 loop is CASSLGRARSYGYTF. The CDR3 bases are TGTGCCAGCAGCTTAGGTCGGGCCCGGTCCTATGGCTACACCTTC.

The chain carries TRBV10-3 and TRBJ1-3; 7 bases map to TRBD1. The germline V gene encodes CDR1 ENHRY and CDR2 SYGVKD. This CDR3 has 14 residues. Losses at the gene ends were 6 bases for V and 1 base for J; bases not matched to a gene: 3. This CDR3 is CAISKTGSGNTIYF. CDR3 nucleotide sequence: TGTGCCATCAGCAAGACAGGGTCTGGAAACACCATATATTTT.

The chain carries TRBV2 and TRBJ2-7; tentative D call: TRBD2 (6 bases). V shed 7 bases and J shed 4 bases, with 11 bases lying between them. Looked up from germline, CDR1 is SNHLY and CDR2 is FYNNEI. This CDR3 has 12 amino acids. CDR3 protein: CASIGSSYEQYF. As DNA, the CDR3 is TGTGCCAGCATCGGGAGTTCATACGAGCAGTACTTC.

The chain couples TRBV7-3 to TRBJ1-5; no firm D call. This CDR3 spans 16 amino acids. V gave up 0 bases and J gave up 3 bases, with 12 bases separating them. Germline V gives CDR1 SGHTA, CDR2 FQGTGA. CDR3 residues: CASSLTGGGYNQPQHF. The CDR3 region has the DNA TGTGCCAGCAGCTTAACGGGAGGCGGCTACAATCAGCCCCAGCATTTT.

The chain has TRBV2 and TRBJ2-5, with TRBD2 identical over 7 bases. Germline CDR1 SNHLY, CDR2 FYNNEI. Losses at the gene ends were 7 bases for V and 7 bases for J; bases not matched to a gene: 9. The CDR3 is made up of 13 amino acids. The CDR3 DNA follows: TGTGCCAGCATCGGGAGGACAAACGGGACCCAGTACTTC. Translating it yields CASIGRTNGTQYF.

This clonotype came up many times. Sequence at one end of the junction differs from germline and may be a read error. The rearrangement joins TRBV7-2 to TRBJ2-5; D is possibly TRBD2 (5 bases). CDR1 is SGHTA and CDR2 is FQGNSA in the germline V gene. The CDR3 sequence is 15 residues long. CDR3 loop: CASSQDGLSRETQHF. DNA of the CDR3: TGTGCCAGCAGCCAAGATGGACTGTCAAGAGAGACCCAGCACTTC.

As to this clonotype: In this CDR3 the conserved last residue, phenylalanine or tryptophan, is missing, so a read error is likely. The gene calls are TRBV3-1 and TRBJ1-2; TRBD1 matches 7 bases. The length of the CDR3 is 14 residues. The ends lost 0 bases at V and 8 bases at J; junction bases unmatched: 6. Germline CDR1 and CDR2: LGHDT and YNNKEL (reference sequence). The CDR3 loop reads CASSQDRGQSGYTL. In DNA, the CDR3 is TGTGCCAGCAGCCAAGATAGGGGACAGTCGGGCTACACCCTC.

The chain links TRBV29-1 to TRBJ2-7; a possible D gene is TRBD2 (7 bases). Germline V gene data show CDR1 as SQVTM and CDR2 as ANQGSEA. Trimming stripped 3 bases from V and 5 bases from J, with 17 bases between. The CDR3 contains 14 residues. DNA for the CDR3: TGCAGCGTTGAGGGGGGGGTACAGGGAAACGAGCAGTACTTC. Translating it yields CSVEGGVQGNEQYF.

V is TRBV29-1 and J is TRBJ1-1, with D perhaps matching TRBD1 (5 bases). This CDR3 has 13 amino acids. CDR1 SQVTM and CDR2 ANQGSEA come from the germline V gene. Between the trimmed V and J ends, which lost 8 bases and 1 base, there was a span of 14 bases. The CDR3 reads CSLGRESNTEAFF. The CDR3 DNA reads TGCAGCTTGGGGCGGGAGTCGAACACTGAAGCTTTCTTT.

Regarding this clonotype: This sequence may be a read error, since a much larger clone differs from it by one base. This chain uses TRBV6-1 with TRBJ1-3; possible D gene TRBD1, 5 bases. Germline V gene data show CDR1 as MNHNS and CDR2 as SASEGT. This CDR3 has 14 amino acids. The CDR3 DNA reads TGTGCCAGCATCAGGGCGTCCTCTGGAGACACCATATATTTT. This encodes CASIRASSGDTIYF.

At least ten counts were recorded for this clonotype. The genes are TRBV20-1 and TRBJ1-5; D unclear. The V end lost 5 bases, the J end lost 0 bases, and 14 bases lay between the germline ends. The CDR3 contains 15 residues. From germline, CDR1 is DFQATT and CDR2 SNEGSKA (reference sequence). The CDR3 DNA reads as TGCAGTGCTCAGATTCGAGGGCATAGCAATCAGCCCCAGCATTTT. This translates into CSAQIRGHSNQPQHF.

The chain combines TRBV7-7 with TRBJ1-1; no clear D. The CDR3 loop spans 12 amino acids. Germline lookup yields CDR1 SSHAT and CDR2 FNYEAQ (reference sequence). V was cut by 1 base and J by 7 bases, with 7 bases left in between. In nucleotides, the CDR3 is TGTGCCAGCAGCTTAGTCCTCGGTGAAGCTTTCTTT. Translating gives CASSLVLGEAFF.

The CDR3 sequence is CASRLGQGAGNTIYF. The CDR3 region has the DNA TGTGCCAGCAGACTCGGACAGGGGGCTGGAAACACCATATATTTT. This chain uses TRBV12-3 or TRBV12-4 with TRBJ1-3; 10 positions agree with TRBD1. V shed 6 bases, J shed 2 bases, and the junction held 4 bases outside the gene matches. CDR3 length: 15 residues.

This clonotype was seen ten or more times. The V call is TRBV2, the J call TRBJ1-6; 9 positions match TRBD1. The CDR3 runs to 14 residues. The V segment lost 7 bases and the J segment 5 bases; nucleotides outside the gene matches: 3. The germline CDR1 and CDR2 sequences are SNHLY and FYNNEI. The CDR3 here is CASIGQGHNSPLHF. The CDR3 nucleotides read TGTGCCAGCATTGGACAGGGGCATAATTCACCCCTCCACTTT.

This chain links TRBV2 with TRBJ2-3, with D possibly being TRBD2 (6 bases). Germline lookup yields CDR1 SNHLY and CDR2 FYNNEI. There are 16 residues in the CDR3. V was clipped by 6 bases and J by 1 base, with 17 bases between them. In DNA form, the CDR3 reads TGTGCCAGCAGCGTACCCCTAGCGTCCCGCACAGATACGCAGTATTTT. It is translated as CASSVPLASRTDTQYF.

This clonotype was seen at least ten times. Written as DNA, the CDR3 is TGTGCCAGCAGCGGAGGACAGGGACCGAATGAAAAACTGTTTTTT. The encoded protein is CASSGGQGPNEKLFF. The chain recombines TRBV5-4 with TRBJ1-4; 8 bases map to TRBD1. CDR1 and CDR2 (germline): SGHNT, YYREEE (reference sequence). The CDR3 has 15 amino acids. V gave up 4 bases and J gave up 5 bases; unmatched junction bases: 7.

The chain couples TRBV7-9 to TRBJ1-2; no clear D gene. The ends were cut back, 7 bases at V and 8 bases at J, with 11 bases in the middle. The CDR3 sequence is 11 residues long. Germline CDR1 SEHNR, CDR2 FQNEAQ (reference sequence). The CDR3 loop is CASIDDGGYTF. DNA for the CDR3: TGTGCCAGCATCGATGACGGAGGCTACACCTTC.

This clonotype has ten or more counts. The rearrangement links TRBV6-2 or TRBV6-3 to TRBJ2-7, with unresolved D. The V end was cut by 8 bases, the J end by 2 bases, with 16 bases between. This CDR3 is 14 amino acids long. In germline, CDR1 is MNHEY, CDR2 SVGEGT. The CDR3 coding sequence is TGTGCCAGCTCAAACGAAGACGGCACCTACGAGCAGTACTTC. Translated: CASSNEDGTYEQYF.

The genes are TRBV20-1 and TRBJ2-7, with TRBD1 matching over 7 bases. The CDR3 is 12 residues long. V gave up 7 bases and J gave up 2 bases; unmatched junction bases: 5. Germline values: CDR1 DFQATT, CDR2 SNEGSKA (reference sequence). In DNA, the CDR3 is TGCAGTGGATACAGGGGCACCTACGAGCAGTACTTC. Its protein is CSGYRGTYEQYF.

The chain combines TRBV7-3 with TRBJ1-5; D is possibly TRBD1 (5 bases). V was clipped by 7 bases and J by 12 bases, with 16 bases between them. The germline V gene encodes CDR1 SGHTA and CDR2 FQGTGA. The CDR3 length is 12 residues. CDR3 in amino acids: CASKGREGGQHF. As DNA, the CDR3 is TGTGCCAGCAAGGGGCGGGAGGGAGGCCAGCATTTT.

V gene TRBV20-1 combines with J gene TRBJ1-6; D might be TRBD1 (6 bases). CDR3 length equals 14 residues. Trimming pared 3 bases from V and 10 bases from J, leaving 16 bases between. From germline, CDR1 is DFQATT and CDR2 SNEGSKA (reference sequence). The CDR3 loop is CSASVGTFWSPLHF. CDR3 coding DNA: TGCAGTGCTAGTGTAGGGACATTTTGGTCACCCCTCCACTTT.